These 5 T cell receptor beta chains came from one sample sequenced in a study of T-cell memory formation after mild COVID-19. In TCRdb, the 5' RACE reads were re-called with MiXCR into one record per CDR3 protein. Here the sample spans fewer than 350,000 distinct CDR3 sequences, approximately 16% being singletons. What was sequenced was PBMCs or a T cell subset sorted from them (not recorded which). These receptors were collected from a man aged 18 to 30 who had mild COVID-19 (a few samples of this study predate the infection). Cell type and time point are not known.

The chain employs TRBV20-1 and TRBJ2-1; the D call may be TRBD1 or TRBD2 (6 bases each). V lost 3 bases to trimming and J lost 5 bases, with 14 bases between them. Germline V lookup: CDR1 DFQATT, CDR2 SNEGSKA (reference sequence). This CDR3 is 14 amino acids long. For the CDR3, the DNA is TGCAGTGCTAGTGAAAGGGGGGCGAACAATGAGCAGTTCTTC. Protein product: CSASERGANNEQFF.

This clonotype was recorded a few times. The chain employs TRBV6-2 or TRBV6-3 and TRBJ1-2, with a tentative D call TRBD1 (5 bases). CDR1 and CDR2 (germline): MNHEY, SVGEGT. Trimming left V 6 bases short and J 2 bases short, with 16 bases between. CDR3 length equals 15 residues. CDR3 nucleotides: TGTGCCAGCAGCCAGCGGGGGACCACCAACTATGGCTACACCTTC. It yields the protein CASSQRGTTNYGYTF.

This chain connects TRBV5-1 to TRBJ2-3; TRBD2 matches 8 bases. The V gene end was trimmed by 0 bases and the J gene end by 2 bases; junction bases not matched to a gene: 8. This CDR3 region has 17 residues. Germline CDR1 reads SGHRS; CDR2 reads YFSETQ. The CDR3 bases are TGCGCCAGCAGCTTGGGGGGTAGCGGGGATTTCACAGATACGCAGTATTTT. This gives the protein CASSLGGSGDFTDTQYF.

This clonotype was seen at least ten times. CDR3 amino acids: CASSLLGTEQETQYF. The CDR3 nucleotides are TGCGCCAGCAGCTTGTTGGGGACAGAACAAGAGACCCAGTACTTC. This chain connects TRBV5-1 to TRBJ2-5, with 7 nucleotides matching TRBD1. The CDR3 is 15 residues long. The germline V gene encodes CDR1 SGHRS and CDR2 YFSETQ. The V segment lost 1 base and the J segment 2 bases; nucleotides outside the gene matches: 5. Filled out from reference TRBV5-1 and TRBJ2-5, the complete variable domain reads KAGVTQTPRYLIKTRGQQVTLSCSPISGHRSVSWYQQTPGQGLQFLFEYFSETQRNKGNFPGRFSGRQFSNSRSEMNVSTLELGDSALYLCASSLLGTEQETQYFGPGTRLLVL.

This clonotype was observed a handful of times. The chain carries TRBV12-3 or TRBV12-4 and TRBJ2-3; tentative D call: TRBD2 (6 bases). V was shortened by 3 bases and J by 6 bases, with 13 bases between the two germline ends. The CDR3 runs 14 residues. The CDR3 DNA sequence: TGTGCCAGCAGTTTTATGGCGGGGTTCGATACGCAGTATTTT. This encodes CASSFMAGFDTQYF.